This paragraph covers one T cell receptor (beta chain) sequence. The antigen is unknown. This sample was included in a study of T cell repertoires in cytomegalovirus infection. The overall study: HLA-B-restricted CMV epitopes that are well studied were used alongside recently identified HLA-C-restricted ones. An indication of both CMV infection and matching HLA type came from public TCR beta signatures.

A single record per CDR3 protein comes from TCRdb applying MiXCR to the reads. The sample yields tens of thousands of distinct CDR3 sequences, more than 15% seen once. General study findings and limits: Carriage of CMV together with the relevant HLA was identifiable through cumulative public TCR beta family frequency. HLA-C-restricted CMV-specific TCR beta clonotypes were dominant in the ex vivo response.

This CDR3 has 14 residues. Looked up from germline, CDR1 is SGHTA and CDR2 is FQGNSA. With V trimmed by 4 bases and J by 5 bases, 3 bases remained unmatched. The chain employs TRBV7-2 and TRBJ2-7; 12 positions agree with TRBD1. The material sequenced was CD8+ T cells from cultured PBMCs, taken from culture after CMV antigen stimulation. The TCR was taken from a human donor in good health (CMV status not recorded). Some clones in this sample may be carry-over from other donors' samples. The CDR3 region is CASSSGQGAHEQYF. CDR3 nucleotide sequence: TGTGCCAGCAGCTCGGGACAGGGGGCCCACGAGCAGTACTTC.